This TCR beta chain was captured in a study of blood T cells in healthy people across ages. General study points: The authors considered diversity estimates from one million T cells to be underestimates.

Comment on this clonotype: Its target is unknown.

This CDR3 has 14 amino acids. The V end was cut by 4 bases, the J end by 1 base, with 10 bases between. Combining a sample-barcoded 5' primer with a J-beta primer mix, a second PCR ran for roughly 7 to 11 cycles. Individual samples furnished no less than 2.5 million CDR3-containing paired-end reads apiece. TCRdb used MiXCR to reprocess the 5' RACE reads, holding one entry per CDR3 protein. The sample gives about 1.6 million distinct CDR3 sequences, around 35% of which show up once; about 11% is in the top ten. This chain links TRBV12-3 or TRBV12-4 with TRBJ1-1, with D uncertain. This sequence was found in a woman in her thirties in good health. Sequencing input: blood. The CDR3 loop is CASSSMGANTEAFF. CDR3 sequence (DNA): TGTGCCAGCAGTTCTATGGGCGCGAACACTGAAGCTTTCTTT.